This T cell receptor (beta chain) originates from a study of vaccination and CD4 T cells after COVID-19. Concerning this clonotype: Its matching antigen is unknown.

Sequenced with the Oncomine TCR Beta short-read assay was DNA taken from cultured CD4+ T cells. TCRdb passed the PCR reads through MiXCR, listing each CDR3 protein once. This sample has under 8,000 distinct CDR3 sequences, with 20% to 25% found just once. Treatment meaning: approximately nine-day PBMC culture with coronavirus spike peptide pools or control peptides (ViraFEST assay). Germline values: CDR1 MGHDK, CDR2 SYGVNS. The CDR3 has 15 residues. V lost 2 bases and J 7 bases, leaving 17 bases between the germline ends. Sequenced material: CD4+ T cells from blood, cultured in vitro, taken after SARS-CoV-2 vaccination. V is TRBV25-1 and J is TRBJ1-2, with D unresolved. The clonotype originates from a human donor who had recovered from COVID-19. The CDR3 is CASSEQGSTLAGYTF. The DNA of the CDR3 is TGTGCCAGCAGTGAACAAGGATCCACCCTAGCTGGCTACACCTTC.